This TCR beta chain was captured by sequencing in a study of control samples from healthy donors and cancer patients. Only in-frame clones appear in the TCRdb table, and some are missing; sequencing was by immunoSEQ multiplex PCR. This table has more than 65,000 clones, 70% to 90% appearing once. Trimming at V came to 6 bases and at J to 1 base, leaving 12 bases not matched to a gene. Germline loops: CDR1 MNHNY, CDR2 SVGAGI (reference sequence). This CDR3 has 16 amino acids. This clone occurred once. Sequencing input: PBMCs. The J gene is TRBJ2-7, the V gene TRBV6-6; 7 bases line up with TRBD2. The sequence was obtained from a woman aged 55-75 years with head and neck cancer. The CDR3 nucleotides read TGTGCCAGCAGGCCGGGGGGTGGGGTCCTATCCTACGAGCAGTACTTC. It yields the protein CASRPGGGVLSYEQYF.